This TCR beta chain is from a study of CD8 T cells in Susac syndrome. Reverse transcription used roughly 0.45 to 1 ug RNA and random hexamers. It was immunoSEQ multiplex PCR that amplified TCR beta CDR3 across 54 Vbeta and 13 Jbeta. TCRdb independently ran MiXCR on the immunoSEQ multiplex PCR reads; one entry per CDR3 protein. The data contain some 130,000 distinct CDR3 sequences, roughly 94% of them seen just once; the ten biggest clones take up roughly 0.13%. The CDR3 runs to 13 residues. Trimming took 4 bases from V and 5 from J; bases not matched to a gene: 5. CDR1 and CDR2 (germline): SGHKS, YYEKEE (reference sequence).

This receptor was obtained from a human donor with multiple sclerosis. What was sequenced was CD4+ T cells from PBMCs. The J gene is TRBJ1-2, the V gene TRBV5-5, with 7 positions matching TRBD1. The CDR3 spells CASSDSTGYGYTF. As DNA, the CDR3 is TGTGCCAGCAGCGACTCGACAGGGTATGGCTACACCTTC.